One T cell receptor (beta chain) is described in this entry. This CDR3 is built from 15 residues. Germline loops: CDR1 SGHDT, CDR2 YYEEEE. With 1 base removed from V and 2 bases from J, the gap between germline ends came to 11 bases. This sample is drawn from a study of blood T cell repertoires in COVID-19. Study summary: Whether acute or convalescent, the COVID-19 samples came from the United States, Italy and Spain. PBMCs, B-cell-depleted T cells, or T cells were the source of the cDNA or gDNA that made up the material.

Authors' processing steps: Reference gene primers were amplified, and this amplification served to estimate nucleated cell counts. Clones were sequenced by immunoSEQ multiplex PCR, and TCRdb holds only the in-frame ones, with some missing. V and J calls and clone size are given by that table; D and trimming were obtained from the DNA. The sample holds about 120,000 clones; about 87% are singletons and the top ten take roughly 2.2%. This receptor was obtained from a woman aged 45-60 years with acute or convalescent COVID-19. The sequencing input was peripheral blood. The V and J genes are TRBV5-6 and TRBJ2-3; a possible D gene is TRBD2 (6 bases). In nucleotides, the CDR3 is TGTGCCAGCAGCTTGTACCGCGGGGCCACAGATACGCAGTATTTT. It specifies CASSLYRGATDTQYF. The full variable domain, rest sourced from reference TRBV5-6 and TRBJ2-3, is DAGVTQSPTHLIKTRGQQVTLRCSPKSGHDTVSWYQQALGQGPQFIFQYYEEEERQRGNFPDRFSGHQFPNYSSELNVNALLLGDSALYLCASSLYRGATDTQYFGPGTRLTVL.